Listed below are T cell receptor beta chains from one sample, sequenced in a study of CD8+ T cells in alopecia areata. The table came from immunoSEQ multiplex PCR; TCRdb's copy has only in-frame clones and leaves some out. This sample has some 190,000 clones, with roughly 46% found just once. This material consisted of CD8+ T cells sorted from blood, taken between weeks 51 and 52, from a patient treated with tofacitinib. The receptors shown here come from a human donor with alopecia areata. Each CDR3 is given with its conserved first and last residue. The D gene is left open where the match is weak. Clone size appears in some rows only: once, few, many, or a class for an expanded clone.

few TRBJ2-3 TRBD1 TRBV7-8 CASSKETGADTQYF TGTGCCAGCAGCAAAGAAACAGGGGCAGATACGCAGTATTTT
once TRBJ1-5 - TRBV10-3 CAISESWGNQPQHF TGTGCCATCAGTGAGTCGTGGGGCAATCAGCCCCAGCATTTT
few TRBJ2-2 - TRBV25-1 CASSESEGVGELFF TGTGCCAGCAGTGAATCCGAGGGTGTGGGGGAGCTGTTTTTT
- TRBJ2-7 - TRBV6-1 CASSEAVAGETYEQYF TGTGCCAGCAGTGAAGCGGTGGCCGGAGAGACCTACGAGCAGTACTTC
- TRBJ2-7 TRBD1 TRBV30 CAWRPPGTGAEQYF TGTGCCTGGAGGCCCCCGGGGACAGGGGCCGAGCAGTACTTC
few TRBJ2-6 TRBD2 TRBV6-1 CASSGTSGSGANVLTF TGTGCCAGCAGTGGGACTAGCGGCTCTGGGGCCAACGTCCTGACTTTC
few TRBJ1-2 TRBD1 TRBV10-3 CAISDLWTGERTF TGTGCCATCAGTGACTTGTGGACAGGGGAAAGGACCTTC
- TRBJ1-5 TRBD1 TRBV27 CATRTGGFGQPQHF TGTGCCACCCGGACAGGGGGCTTTGGTCAGCCCCAGCATTTT
- TRBJ2-5 - TRBV11-2 CASSSPEEETQYF TGTGCCAGCAGCTCTCCGGAGGAGGAGACCCAGTACTTC
- TRBJ2-7 - TRBV6-5 CASSSAGGSYEQYF TGTGCCAGCAGTAGCGCAGGAGGCTCCTACGAGCAGTACTTC
- TRBJ1-1 - TRBV2 CASSDRFEAFF TGTGCCAGCAGTGACCGCTTTGAAGCTTTCTTT
- TRBJ1-1 - TRBV5-1 CASSLSSANTEAFF TGCGCCAGCAGCTTGTCGTCAGCGAACACTGAAGCTTTCTTT
- TRBJ1-2 TRBD1 TRBV5-6 CASSPRDREIYGYTF TGTGCCAGCAGCCCGAGGGACAGGGAAATCTATGGCTACACCTTC
few TRBJ2-5 - TRBV13 CASSSPGSQETQYF TGTGCCAGCAGCTCACCGGGGTCCCAAGAGACCCAGTACTTC
- TRBJ2-7 - TRBV27 CASRTTYEQYF TGTGCCAGCAGGACCACCTACGAGCAGTACTTC
- TRBJ1-2 - TRBV30 CAWSVGWQLPYGYTF TGTGCCTGGAGTGTAGGGTGGCAGTTACCCTATGGCTACACCTTC
- TRBJ2-1 - TRBV4-3 CASSQASGDEQFF TGCGCCAGCAGCCAGGCGTCAGGGGATGAGCAGTTCTTC
- TRBJ1-6 - TRBV7-9 CASSSPLGGGYNSPLHF TGTGCCAGCAGCTCCCCGTTAGGGGGGGGCTATAATTCACCCCTCCACTTT
few TRBJ1-5 TRBD1 TRBV4-3 CASSPGATGDQPQHF TGCGCCAGCAGCCCCGGCGCGACAGGGGACCAGCCCCAGCATTTT
few TRBJ2-1 TRBD1 TRBV27 CASSHDRASEQFF TGTGCCAGCAGCCACGACAGGGCGAGTGAGCAGTTCTTC
- TRBJ2-5 - TRBV11-3 CASSLASSETQYF TGTGCCAGCAGCTTGGCTTCGTCCGAGACCCAGTACTTC
few TRBJ2-7 - TRBV23-1 CASSQPRNRGGNSYEQYF TGCGCCAGCAGTCAACCCAGAAACAGAGGTGGGAACTCCTACGAGCAGTACTTC
- TRBJ1-1 TRBD1 TRBV6-5 CASSSRQGNTEAFF TGTGCCAGCAGTTCCAGACAGGGGAACACTGAAGCTTTCTTT
few TRBJ2-7 - TRBV5-6 CASSLERLDEQYF TGTGCCAGCAGCTTAGAAAGGTTGGACGAGCAGTACTTC
- TRBJ1-5 - TRBV19 CASSTGTGGDSNQPQHF TGTGCCAGTAGTACCGGGACCGGTGGCGATAGCAATCAGCCCCAGCATTTT
few TRBJ1-6 - TRBV7-9 CASSEDSIVNSPLHF TGTGCCAGCAGCGAGGACAGCATCGTTAATTCACCCCTCCACTTT
few TRBJ2-7 - TRBV4-1 CASSFIRDGAYEQYF TGCGCCAGCAGCTTTATACGGGACGGAGCCTACGAGCAGTACTTC
- TRBJ2-7 TRBD1 TRBV5-4 CASSYRDSYEQYF TGTGCCAGCAGCTACCGGGACAGCTACGAGCAGTACTTC
few TRBJ2-3 TRBD2 TRBV29-1 CSAPGLAMNTDTQYF TGCAGCGCCCCGGGACTAGCGATGAACACAGATACGCAGTATTTT
once TRBJ1-2 TRBD1 TRBV9 CASTATGGNYGYTF TGTGCCAGCACCGCCACAGGGGGCAACTATGGCTACACCTTC
- TRBJ2-7 - TRBV11-2 CASSQQGNEQYF TGTGCCAGCAGCCAGCAGGGTAACGAGCAGTACTTC
few TRBJ2-1 TRBD2 TRBV6-1 CATLGIAGGYNEQFF TGTGCCACCTTGGGGATAGCGGGCGGTTACAATGAGCAGTTCTTC
- TRBJ2-1 - TRBV7-3 CASSLEGRNEQFF TGTGCCAGCAGCTTAGAGGGGAGGAATGAGCAGTTCTTC
few TRBJ1-6 - TRBV9 CASSVVGGVNSPLHF TGTGCCAGCAGCGTAGTCGGAGGGGTAAATTCACCCCTCCACTTT
few TRBJ1-3 - TRBV13 CASSLKNRASGNTIYF TGTGCCAGCAGCCTAAAGAACAGGGCCTCTGGAAACACCATATATTTT
- TRBJ1-1 TRBD1 TRBV13 CASSLDGQGALGGTEAFF TGTGCCAGCAGCTTAGATGGACAGGGGGCCCTCGGGGGGACTGAAGCTTTCTTT
- TRBJ1-1 - TRBV7-9 CASVLGFMNTEAFF TGTGCCAGCGTATTGGGGTTCATGAACACTGAAGCTTTCTTT
- TRBJ1-2 TRBD1 TRBV29-1 CSVILTDRVAGYTF TGCAGCGTAATACTAACGGACAGGGTTGCTGGCTACACCTTC
- TRBJ2-5 TRBD2 TRBV5-1 CASSLALAGIQETQYF TGCGCCAGCAGCTTGGCACTAGCGGGGATCCAAGAGACCCAGTACTTC
few TRBJ1-2 TRBD1 TRBV7-2 CASRTQGYYGYTF TGTGCCAGCAGGACACAGGGGTACTATGGCTACACCTTC
- TRBJ2-3 - TRBV6-6 CASSYSVDTQYF TGTGCCAGCAGTTACTCGGTAGATACGCAGTATTTT
- TRBJ1-5 - TRBV25-1 CASRGETGPQHF TGTGCCAGCAGGGGGGAGACTGGGCCCCAGCATTTT
- TRBJ1-1 - TRBV29-1 CSVLDTEAFF TGCAGCGTTCTGGACACTGAAGCTTTCTTT
few TRBJ2-7 - TRBV5-1 CASSLAGRVSYEQYF TGCGCCAGCAGCTTGGCCGGTCGGGTTAGCTACGAGCAGTACTTC
few TRBJ1-2 TRBD1 TRBV7-9 CASTAMQGGYGYTF TGTGCCAGCACCGCAATGCAGGGGGGGTATGGCTACACCTTC
- TRBJ1-1 - TRBV4-3 CASSAHRGDTEAFF TGCGCCAGCAGCGCCCATCGAGGAGACACTGAAGCTTTCTTT
- TRBJ2-3 - TRBV7-8 CASSPTSIRDTQYF TGTGCCAGCAGCCCGACCTCGATTCGAGATACGCAGTATTTT
few TRBJ1-4 - TRBV25-1 CASSASGTAYEKLFF TGTGCCAGCAGTGCCTCCGGGACTGCATATGAAAAACTGTTTTTT
few TRBJ2-1 - TRBV18 CASSPLQRSSYNEQFF TGTGCCAGCTCACCCCTACAGAGAAGCTCCTACAATGAGCAGTTCTTC
- TRBJ1-1 - TRBV15 CATMDDTEAFF TGTGCCACCATGGACGACACTGAAGCTTTCTTT
- TRBJ2-1 TRBD2 TRBV7-2 CASSVLRGGYNEQFF TGTGCCAGCAGTGTCTTACGGGGGGGTTACAATGAGCAGTTCTTC
medium-sized TRBJ1-1 - TRBV11-2 CASSLDLGAEAFF TGTGCCAGCAGCTTAGATTTAGGTGCTGAAGCTTTCTTT
- TRBJ2-1 TRBD2 TRBV30 CAWELAVRGNEQFF TGTGCCTGGGAACTAGCGGTGAGAGGGAATGAGCAGTTCTTC
- TRBJ1-1 - TRBV30 CAWSETTLNTEAFF TGTGCCTGGAGCGAAACCACGTTGAACACTGAAGCTTTCTTT
- TRBJ2-7 TRBD1 TRBV19 CASNRDRGHEQYF TGTGCCAGTAACCGGGACAGGGGGCACGAGCAGTACTTC
- TRBJ2-3 TRBD1 TRBV4-3 CASSLTPPGKGATDTQYF TGCGCCAGCAGCCTAACTCCTCCGGGGAAGGGGGCTACAGATACGCAGTATTTT
- TRBJ2-1 TRBD2 TRBV7-2 CASSGDLAGRQYNEQFF TGTGCCAGCAGCGGTGACCTAGCGGGGAGGCAATACAATGAGCAGTTCTTC
- TRBJ1-2 TRBD1 TRBV29-1 CSVEHYFGDRDPTNYGYTF TGCAGCGTAGAACACTACTTCGGGGACAGGGACCCAACAAACTATGGCTACACCTTC
- TRBJ2-7 TRBD2 TRBV5-6 CASSSLAGGPYEQYF TGTGCCAGCAGCTCCCTAGCGGGGGGACCCTACGAGCAGTACTTC
- TRBJ2-3 - TRBV2 CASSERSDTQYF TGTGCCAGCAGTGAAAGATCAGATACGCAGTATTTT